This T cell receptor (beta chain) was captured in a study of blood T cell repertoires in COVID-19. Participants were placed into cohorts based on the clinical history they reported. V dropped 6 bases and J dropped 5; count of bases not matched to a gene: 6. CDR3 length: 14 amino acids. Germline assignment: CDR1 MNHEY and CDR2 SVGAGI. The assay was immunoSEQ multiplex PCR, and TCRdb's table has in-frame clones only and misses some. The sample yields tens of thousands of clones, around 89% seen once. This TCR derives from a woman between 50 and 59 years old with acute COVID-19. The chain links TRBV6-5 to TRBJ2-2; the match to TRBD2 covers 7 bases. Specimen: PBMCs or T cells enriched from blood (not recorded which). This CDR3 reads CASRPSGGTGELFF. The CDR3 nucleotides are TGTGCCAGCAGACCCTCCGGGGGGACCGGGGAGCTGTTTTTT.